The T cell receptor (beta chain) under discussion was sequenced for a study of blood T cells in healthy people across ages. Overall study results and limits: Age showed a roughly linear inverse relationship with TCR beta diversity per million T cells. It was not known whether donors were CMV positive (a possible confounder of expanded clonotype changes).

From germline, CDR1 is MNHEY and CDR2 SVGAGI. The CDR3 sequence is 21 residues long. Comment on this clonotype: Its target is not known. Relative to the germline gene, one junction end is altered; a read error may explain this.

Healthy individuals of Caucasian origin from Russia, aged about 6 to 95, served as donors. The use of a sample-barcoded 5' primer and a J-beta primer mix characterized a second PCR of about 7 to 12 cycles. MiXCR, run by TCRdb on the 5' RACE reads, gives a single entry per CDR3 protein. Of about 900,000 distinct CDR3 sequences in the sample, roughly 43% were seen once. The chain has TRBV6-5 and TRBJ2-3; 7 bases agree with TRBD2. Sequencing was performed on blood. The TCR comes from a man aged 30-40 years in good health. The chain's CDR3 is CASSYRPTSTHGGRSTDTRYF. The DNA of the CDR3 is TGTGCCAGCAGTTACCGACCGACTAGCACCCATGGGGGAAGGAGCACAGATACGCGGTATTTT.